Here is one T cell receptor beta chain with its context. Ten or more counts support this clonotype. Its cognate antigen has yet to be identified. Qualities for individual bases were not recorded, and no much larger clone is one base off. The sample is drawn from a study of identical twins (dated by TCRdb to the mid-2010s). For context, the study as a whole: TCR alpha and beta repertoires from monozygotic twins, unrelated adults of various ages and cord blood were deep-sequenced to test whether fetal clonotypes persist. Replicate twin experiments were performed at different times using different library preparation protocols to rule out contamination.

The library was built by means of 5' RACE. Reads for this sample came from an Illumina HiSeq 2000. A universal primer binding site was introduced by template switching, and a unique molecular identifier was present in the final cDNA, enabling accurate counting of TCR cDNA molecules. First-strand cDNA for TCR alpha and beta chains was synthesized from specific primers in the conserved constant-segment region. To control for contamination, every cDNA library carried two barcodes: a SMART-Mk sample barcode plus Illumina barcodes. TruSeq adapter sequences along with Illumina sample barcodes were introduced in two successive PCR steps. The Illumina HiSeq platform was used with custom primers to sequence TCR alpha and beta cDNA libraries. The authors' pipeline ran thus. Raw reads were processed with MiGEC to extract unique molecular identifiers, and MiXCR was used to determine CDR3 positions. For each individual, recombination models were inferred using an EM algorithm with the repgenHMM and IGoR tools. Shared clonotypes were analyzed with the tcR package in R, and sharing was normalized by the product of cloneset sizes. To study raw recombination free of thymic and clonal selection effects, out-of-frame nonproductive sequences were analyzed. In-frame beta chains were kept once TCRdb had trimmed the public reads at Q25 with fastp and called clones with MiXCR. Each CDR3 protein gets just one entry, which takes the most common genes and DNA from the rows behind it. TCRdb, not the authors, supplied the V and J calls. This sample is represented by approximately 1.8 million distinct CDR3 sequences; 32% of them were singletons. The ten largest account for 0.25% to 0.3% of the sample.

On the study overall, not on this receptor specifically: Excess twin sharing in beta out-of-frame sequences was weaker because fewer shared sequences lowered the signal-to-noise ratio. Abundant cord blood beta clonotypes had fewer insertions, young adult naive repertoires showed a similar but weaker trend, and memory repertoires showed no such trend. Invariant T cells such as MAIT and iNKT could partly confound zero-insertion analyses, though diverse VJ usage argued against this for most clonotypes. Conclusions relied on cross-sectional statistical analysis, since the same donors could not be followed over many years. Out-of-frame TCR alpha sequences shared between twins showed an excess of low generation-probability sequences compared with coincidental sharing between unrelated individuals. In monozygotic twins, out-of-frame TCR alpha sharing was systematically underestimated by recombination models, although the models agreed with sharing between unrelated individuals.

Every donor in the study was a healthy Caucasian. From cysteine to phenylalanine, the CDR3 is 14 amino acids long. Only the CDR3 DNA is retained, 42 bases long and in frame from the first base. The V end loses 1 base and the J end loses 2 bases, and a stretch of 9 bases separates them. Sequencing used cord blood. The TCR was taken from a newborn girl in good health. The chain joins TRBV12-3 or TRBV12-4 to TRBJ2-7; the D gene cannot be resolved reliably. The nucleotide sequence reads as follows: TGTGCCAGCAGTTTAGGAGAGAGAGCCTACGAGCAGTACTTC. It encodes CASSLGERAYEQYF.